Listed below are T cell receptor beta chains from one sample, sequenced in a study of regulatory T cells in long-lasting Graves disease. One entry per CDR3 protein, called by TCRdb with MiXCR from the multiplex PCR reads. The data contain some 450,000 distinct CDR3 sequences, about a quarter of them singletons. The sample in question was peripheral blood mononuclear cells (PBMCs), obtained when the disease was refractory, from a patient treated with antithyroid drugs. These receptor sequences come from a female donor with Graves disease. CDR3s include the opening cysteine and the closing phenylalanine or tryptophan. A D gene is named only where the DNA matches it firmly. Size is omitted from some rows. Given values are once, few, many or a class for expanded clones.

d_gene	abundance	v_gene	j_gene	CDR3nt	CDR3aa
TRBD1	few	TRBV15	TRBJ1-2	TGTGCCACCAGCAGAGCACAGGGGGCTTATGGCTACACCTTC	CATSRAQGAYGYTF
NA	few	TRBV3-1	TRBJ1-1	TGTGCCAGCAGCCACTCTTCGTCTGAAGCTTTCTTT	CASSHSSSEAFF
NA	few	TRBV29-1	TRBJ1-1	TGCAGCGCTGATATCTGGGGCACTGAAGCTTTCTTT	CSADIWGTEAFF
NA	many	TRBV27	TRBJ2-5	TGTGCCAGCAGTGGGTATGGAGAGACCCAGTACTTC	CASSGYGETQYF
NA	few	TRBV3-1	TRBJ1-3	TGTGCCAGCAGCCAAGCCAGGGTGTCTGGAAACACCATATATTTT	CASSQARVSGNTIYF
NA	few	TRBV13	TRBJ2-7	TGTGCCAGCAGCGGGGGACCGAGGGCGTACGAGCAGTACTTC	CASSGGPRAYEQYF
NA	many	TRBV27	TRBJ2-5	TGTGCCAGCAGTTCCCGGGACTCTCCACGTGAGACCCAGTACTTC	CASSSRDSPRETQYF
NA	NA	TRBV7-2	TRBJ1-5	TGTGCCAGCAGCCAAAGAAGCGTAGGCGGGGAGCCCCAGCATTTT	CASSQRSVGGEPQHF
NA	NA	TRBV7-9	TRBJ1-3	TGTGCCAGCAGCTCAACCCGGGTCGGATTGCCCGTCTCTGGAAACACCATATATTTT	CASSSTRVGLPVSGNTIYF
NA	NA	TRBV20-1	TRBJ2-6	TGCAGTGCTAGAGATTTGGACGGGGGCCTTGAACTGACTTTC	CSARDLDGGLELTF
TRBD2	NA	TRBV19	TRBJ2-3	TGTGCCAGCAGAAGACTAGCGGGAGATACAGATACGCAGTATTTT	CASRRLAGDTDTQYF
NA	few	TRBV7-2	TRBJ2-7	TGTGCCAGCAGCTTAGACGGGGGGCAGTACTTC	CASSLDGGQYF
TRBD2	NA	TRBV7-8	TRBJ2-5	TGTGCCAGCAGCTTTAAACTAGCGGGAGGAGAAGAGACCCAGTACTTC	CASSFKLAGGEETQYF
NA	many	TRBV12-3/TRBV12-4	TRBJ2-2	TGTGCCAGCAGTTTAATTCCGGACACCGGGGAGCTGTTTTTT	CASSLIPDTGELFF
NA	many	TRBV7-8	TRBJ2-5	TGTGCCAGCAGCTTACACTACAGCCGTAAGGCGAGCCAAGAGACCCAGTACTTC	CASSLHYSRKASQETQYF
NA	once	TRBV2	TRBJ2-1	TGTGCCAGCAGTATCTTGTATCTCGGGCTCTCCTACAATGAGCAGTTCTTC	CASSILYLGLSYNEQFF
NA	many	TRBV28	TRBJ1-5	TGTGCCAGCAGTTTAGGAGGGAACGGCAATCAGCCCCAGCATTTT	CASSLGGNGNQPQHF